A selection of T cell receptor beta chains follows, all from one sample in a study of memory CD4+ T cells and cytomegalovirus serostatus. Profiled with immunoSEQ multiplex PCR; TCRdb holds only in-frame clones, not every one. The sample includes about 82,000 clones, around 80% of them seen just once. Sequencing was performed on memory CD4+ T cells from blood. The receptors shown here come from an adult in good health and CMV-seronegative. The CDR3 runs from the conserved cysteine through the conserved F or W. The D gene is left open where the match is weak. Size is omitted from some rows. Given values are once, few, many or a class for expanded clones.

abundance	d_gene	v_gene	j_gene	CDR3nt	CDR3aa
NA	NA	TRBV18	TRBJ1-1	TGTGCCAGCTCACCCCAGAGGGCGAACACTGAAGCTTTCTTT	CASSPQRANTEAFF
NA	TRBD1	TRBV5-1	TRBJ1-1	TGCGCCAGCTCTAGACAGGGCTACGGACTGGCCACTGAAGCTTTCTTT	CASSRQGYGLATEAFF
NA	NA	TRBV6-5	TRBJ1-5	TGTGCCAGCAGTTACTCGTTGGGGAGCAATCAGCCCCAGCATTTT	CASSYSLGSNQPQHF
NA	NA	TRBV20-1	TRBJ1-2	TGCAGTGCTAGAGTGACAGTAGGCTACACCTTC	CSARVTVGYTF
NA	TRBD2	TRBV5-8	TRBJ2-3	TGTGCCAGCAGCCGAGGACTAGCCGGCACAGATACGCAGTATTTT	CASSRGLAGTDTQYF
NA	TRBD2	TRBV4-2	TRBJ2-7	TGTGCCAGCAGCCAAGATGTTCAGCGGGGACTCGAGCAGTACTTC	CASSQDVQRGLEQYF
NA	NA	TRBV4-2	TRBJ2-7	TGTGCCAGCAGCGGCGACAGGTCCTACGAGCAGTACTTC	CASSGDRSYEQYF
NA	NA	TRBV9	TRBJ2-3	TGTGCCAGCAGCGCGGGACACCTACCCACAGATACGCAGTATTTT	CASSAGHLPTDTQYF
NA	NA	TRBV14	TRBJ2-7	TGTGCCAGCAGCCAAGATCTATCCAGTCCCGAGCAGTACTTC	CASSQDLSSPEQYF
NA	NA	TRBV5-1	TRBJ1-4	TGCGCCAGCAGCTTGGTCGGGGGGAGCTTTGAAAAACTGTTTTTT	CASSLVGGSFEKLFF
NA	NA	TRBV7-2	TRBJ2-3	TGTGCCAGCAGCCCAGGGGGAGGGAGGGATACGCAGTATTTT	CASSPGGGRDTQYF
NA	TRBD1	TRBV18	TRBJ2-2	TGTGCCAGCTCACCACAGGGGGCCCCCTACACCGGGGAGCTGTTTTTT	CASSPQGAPYTGELFF
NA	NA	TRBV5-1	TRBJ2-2	TGCGCCAGCAGCTTACGATTACGGACATTGAACACCGGGGAGCTGTTTTTT	CASSLRLRTLNTGELFF
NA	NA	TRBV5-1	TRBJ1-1	TGCGCCAGCAGCTTGGTAACGGGGGCCTTCATGAACACTGAAGCTTTCTTT	CASSLVTGAFMNTEAFF
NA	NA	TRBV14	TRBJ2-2	TGTGCCAGCAGCCTCCCCCGTGGGGGGCCCGGGGAGCTGTTTTTT	CASSLPRGGPGELFF
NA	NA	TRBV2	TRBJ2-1	TGTGCCAGCAACCCTTCAGGGGAGACTTACAATGAGCAGTTCTTC	CASNPSGETYNEQFF
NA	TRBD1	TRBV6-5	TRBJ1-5	TGTGCCAGCAGTCGAGACAGGGCCCGGGATCAGCCCCAGCATTTT	CASSRDRARDQPQHF
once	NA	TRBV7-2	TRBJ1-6	TGTGCCAGCAGGACCCGACAGCTTTTGGGATCACCCCTCCACTTT	CASRTRQLLGSPLHF
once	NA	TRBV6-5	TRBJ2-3	TGTGCCAGCAGTTACGGGACGTCTAGCACAGATACGCAGTATTTT	CASSYGTSSTDTQYF
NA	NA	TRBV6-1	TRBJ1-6	TGTGCCAGCAGTGTCAAAAGTGGGGGTGAACCTAACAATAATTCACCCCTCCACTTT	CASSVKSGGEPNNNSPLHF
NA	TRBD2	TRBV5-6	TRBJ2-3	TGTGCCAGCAGCTTATTGCGGGGGGTCACAGATACGCAGTATTTT	CASSLLRGVTDTQYF
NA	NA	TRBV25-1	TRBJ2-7	TGTGCCAGCGGGGCGTTCCGGGACCAGTACTTC	CASGAFRDQYF
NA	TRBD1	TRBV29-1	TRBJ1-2	TGCAGCGGAAGCCGGGACAGCTATGGCTACACCTTC	CSGSRDSYGYTF
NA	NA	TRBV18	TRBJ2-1	TGTGCCAGCTCACCGGGGGGGCCCTACAATGAGCAGTTCTTC	CASSPGGPYNEQFF
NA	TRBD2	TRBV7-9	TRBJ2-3	TGTGCCAGCAGCTTAGGGGGGGGTTCTACTAGCACAGATACGCAGTATTTT	CASSLGGGSTSTDTQYF
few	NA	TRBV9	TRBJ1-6	TGTGCCAGCACCCTGGGGTTGGAGGATTCACCCCTCCACTTT	CASTLGLEDSPLHF
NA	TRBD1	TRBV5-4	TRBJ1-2	TGTGCCAGCAGCTTTGACCACAGGGGTTATGGCTACACCTTC	CASSFDHRGYGYTF
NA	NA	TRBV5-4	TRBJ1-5	TGTGCCAGCAGCTTGGGGGGGGACAATCAGCCCCAGCATTTT	CASSLGGDNQPQHF